This TCR beta chain was recorded in a study of CXCR3-negative and CXCR3-positive naive CD8 T cells. Points on this clonotype: Its antigen is unidentified.

Broader study findings: More hydrophobic TRB CDR3s were found in CXCR3-positive naive cells than in CXCR3-negative naive cells.

The method, 5' RACE with UMI labels, was used to prepare the TRB cDNA libraries. TCRdb reprocessed the 5' RACE reads; each CDR3 protein has one entry and no DNA is given. Its table records some 120,000 distinct CDR3 sequences. The sequencing input was naive CXCR3+ CD8+ T cells from blood. Subset of the sample: CD45RO-CCR7+CD27+CD95- naive CD8+ T cells expressing CXCR3 (TNR3+). This sequence originates from a human donor in good health. Some clones in this sample may be carry-over from other donors' samples.

CDR3 region: CASFQRGGTLEQFF. The genes are TRBV2 and TRBJ2-1; TCRdb picks TRBD2, but there is no DNA to check that call. This CDR3 comprises 14 residues. Germline CDR1 and CDR2: SNHLY and FYNNEI.